What follows describes a single TCR beta chain. As yet, its antigen is unknown. The entry originates in a study of OX40 agonist ivuxolimab in advanced cancers. Study conclusions and caveats: Researchers did not establish what antigens the expanded peripheral T cells target.

Libraries were prepared by immunoSEQ multiplex PCR; TCRdb keeps only in-frame clonotypes and omits some of them. The sample has 30,000 to 35,000 clones, around 85% seen once. The V end lost 0 bases, the J end lost 2 bases, and 12 bases lay between the germline ends. In germline, CDR1 is MRHNA, CDR2 SNTAGT. This CDR3 contains 16 residues. The TCR was taken from an adult with an advanced solid tumor such as melanoma, head and neck, liver or kidney cancer. The chain employs TRBV6-4 and TRBJ2-3, with a tentative D call TRBD2 (5 bases). The specimen was CD4+ or CD8+ T cells sorted from blood, collected in a trial of the OX40 agonist ivuxolimab. The CDR3 coding sequence is TGTGCCAGCAGTGACTCTGACTATTCGAACACAGATACGCAGTATTTT. Protein: CASSDSDYSNTDTQYF.